This T cell receptor beta chain emerged from a study of OX40 agonist ivuxolimab in advanced cancers. Assay used: immunoSEQ multiplex PCR; TCRdb lists only in-frame clones, some missing. The sample lists about 42,000 clones, 80% to 90% occurring once. Germline V CDR1 and CDR2: LNHDA, SQIVND (reference sequence). CDR3 length: 15 residues. The junction had 5 bases not matched to a gene; V was cut back by 3 bases and J by 1 base. The sample was CD4+ or CD8+ T cells sorted from blood, taken in a trial of the OX40 agonist ivuxolimab. The rearrangement uses TRBV19 and TRBJ2-7; TRBD2 matches at 8 bases. The source is an adult with an advanced solid tumor such as melanoma, head and neck, liver or kidney cancer. The CDR3 DNA is TGTGCCAGTAGTATCCGAGCGGGGGAATCCTACGAGCAGTACTTC. As protein: CASSIRAGESYEQYF.